This T cell receptor (beta chain) originates from a study of cytomegalovirus exposure and HLA in healthy donors. About the research overall: Prior work identified about 120 million unique TCR beta sequences in around 170 million T cells. Study outcomes and limitations: In a later analysis, CMV-associated beta chains were mostly HLA-associated, it appeared. Being productive about 90% or about 30% of the time was typical of most TCR beta V segments in an earlier analysis. Later analysis associated a missense DCLRE1C variant with TCR beta V- and J-gene trimming.

Amplification used 60 Vbeta primers and 13 Jbeta primers. TCRdb's copy holds only in-frame clones and misses some; the assay was immunoSEQ multiplex PCR. This table has tens of thousands of clones, about three quarters appearing once. The CDR3 has 12 residues. V lost 4 bases, J lost 4 bases, and 6 bases lay in between. Germline CDR1 SGHTA, CDR2 FQGTGA. The table lists this clone with a few counts. No antigen is known for it. The origin of this receptor is a woman in her thirties or forties in good health and CMV-seropositive. The rearrangement uses TRBV7-3 and TRBJ2-3; D is uncertain. Sequenced material: PBMCs. CDR3 DNA sequence: TGTGCCAGCAGCTCCTTCGCAGATACGCAGTATTTT. It translates to CASSSFADTQYF.